Below are 30 T cell receptor beta chains sequenced from a single sample in a study of tumor and adjacent non-tumor tissue in lung cancer. The library came from three nested PCR rounds adapted from ARM-PCR protocols. A single record per CDR3 protein comes from TCRdb applying MiXCR to the multiplex PCR reads. Here the sample spans approximately 110,000 distinct CDR3 sequences, more than 70% being singletons. The template was RNA from unsorted bulk tissue. The sequencing input was lung tumor tissue. These TCRs come from a woman between 55 and 75 years old with non-small cell lung cancer.

The gene calls are TRBV13 and TRBJ2-3, with D uncertain. CDR3 length: 16 amino acids. V was clipped by 5 bases and J by 0 bases, with 15 bases between them. The germline V gene encodes CDR1 PRHDT and CDR2 FYEKMQ (reference sequence). Written as DNA, the CDR3 is TGTGCCAGCAGCCCGGGTGGAGATTCTAGCACAGATACGCAGTATTTT. Its protein product is CASSPGGDSSTDTQYF. The whole variable domain, remainder taken from reference TRBV13 and TRBJ2-3, is AAGVIQSPRHLIKEKRETATLKCYPIPRHDTVYWYQQGPGQDPQFLISFYEKMQSDKGSIPDRFSAQQFSDYHSELNMSSLELGDSALYFCASSPGGDSSTDTQYFGPGTRLTVL.

Concerning this clonotype itself: The CDR3 does not end in the conserved phenylalanine or tryptophan, so this is likely a read error. The genes are TRBV12-3 or TRBV12-4 and TRBJ2-5; 7 bases fit TRBD2. The CDR3 extends over 15 amino acids. The CDR3 is CTSSPEGGSGETQYY. The CDR3 DNA is TGTACCAGCAGTCCCGAGGGCGGGAGTGGGGAGACCCAGTACTAC.

The sample holds one count of this clonotype. At one end the junction does not follow the germline gene, possibly because of a read error. The rearrangement joins TRBV20-1 to TRBJ2-1; weak D call: TRBD2 (6 bases). Germline CDR1 reads DFQATT; CDR2 reads SNEGSKA (reference sequence). The CDR3 covers 15 residues. As DNA, the CDR3 is TGCAGTGCCACCCCGGGGACTGGCGTGCTGGATGAGCTGTTCTTC. This translates into CSATPGTGVLDELFF.

Points on this clonotype: One end of the junction fails to match germline, which may point to a read error. The rearrangement links TRBV11-1 to TRBJ2-1; D is uncertain. CDR3 size: 17 residues. Looked up from germline, CDR1 is SGHAT and CDR2 is FQDESV (reference sequence). The CDR3 DNA reads TGTGCCAGCAGCTTACCGGAAGCCCCCAGCTCCGACAATGAGCAGTTCTTC. Its translation is CASSLPEAPSSDNEQFF. Drawing the rest from reference TRBV11-1 and TRBJ2-1, the complete variable domain is EAEVAQSPRYKITEKSQAVAFWCDPISGHATLYWYRQILGQGPELLVQFQDESVVDDSQLPKDRFSAERLKGVDSTLKIQPAELGDSAMYLCASSLPEAPSSDNEQFFGPGTRLTVL.

Comments on this clonotype: One base away lies a much larger clone, so this may be a sequencing read error. The chain has TRBV10-1 and TRBJ2-3; D not certain. Germline V CDR1 and CDR2: WNHNN, SYGVQD (reference sequence). The CDR3 sequence is 11 residues long. Here the CDR3 reads CASGSTDMQYF. Here the CDR3 DNA reads TGCGCCAGCGGCAGCACAGATATGCAGTATTTT.

A remark on this clonotype: The junction does not match germline at one end; this may be a read error. The V and J genes are TRBV11-2 and TRBJ2-3, with D possibly being TRBD2 (8 bases). This CDR3 comprises 14 residues. Germline V lookup: CDR1 SGHAT, CDR2 FQNNGV. CDR3 residues: CVSSSYRGLDTQYF. For the CDR3, the DNA is TGTGTCAGCAGCTCATACAGGGGACTAGATACACAGTATTTT.

This chain links TRBV4-3 with TRBJ1-2; D ambiguous. CDR1 and CDR2 (germline): LGHNA, YSLEER. The CDR3 has 15 amino acids. Trimming removed 7 bases at V and 0 bases at J, with 15 bases between. CDR3 sequence reads: CASNPTAAANYGYTF. For the CDR3, the DNA is TGCGCCAGCAACCCGACGGCTGCCGCTAACTATGGCTACACCTTC.

Of note for this clonotype: One end of the junction is discordant with germline, which a read error may explain. The chain recombines TRBV11-2 with TRBJ2-7, with TRBD1 identical over 7 bases. This CDR3 has 14 residues. Germline lookup yields CDR1 SGHAT and CDR2 FQNNGV. For the CDR3, the DNA is TGTGACAGCGGTTTATCCACCGGGACAGCCGAGCAGTACTTC. Protein sequence: CDSGLSTGTAEQYF.

This clonotype was seen more than once but under ten times. A much more abundant neighbour one base away suggests this may be a read error. This chain links TRBV6-5 with TRBJ1-3, with D possibly TRBD1 on 6 matching bases. Germline V gene lookup returns CDR1 MNHEY and CDR2 SVGAGI. The CDR3 runs to 14 residues. CDR3 DNA sequence: TGTGCCAGCAGCCTCTTGGGGGCTGGAAACACCACATATTTT. It codes for CASSLLGAGNTTYF.

With regard to this clonotype: The junction and the germline gene differ at one end; a read error may be behind it. The chain recombines TRBV6-2 or TRBV6-3 with TRBJ1-4; D is unclear. The CDR3 is 15 amino acids. Germline CDR1 reads MNHEY; CDR2 reads SVGEGT. The CDR3 is CASSGADVTNEKLFF. In DNA form, the CDR3 reads TGTGCTAGCAGTGGAGCAGACGTAACTAATGAAAAACTGTTTTTT.

As concerns this clonotype: The final CDR3 position lacks the conserved phenylalanine or tryptophan, pointing to a likely read error. CDR3 loop: CASSPRGSSPLHL. The CDR3 bases are TGTGCCAGCAGCCCGCGGGGGTCCTCACCCCTCCACCTT. The chain uses TRBV11-3 and TRBJ1-6; tentative D call: TRBD1 (5 bases). Trimming shortened V by 5 bases and J by 10 bases, and 12 bases separated the two germline ends. Germline values: CDR1 SGHNT, CDR2 YENEEA. This CDR3 comprises 13 residues.

Regarding this clonotype: Germline is not matched at one junction end, which may reflect a read error. The chain joins TRBV4-3 to TRBJ2-6, with a weak D call TRBD2 (6 bases). The germline V gene has CDR1 LGHNA and CDR2 YSLEER. The CDR3 contains 17 residues. CDR3 DNA: TGCGCCAGCAGCCAAGATCGGGCGGGAACCGGGGCCAATGTCCTGGCTTTC. It is translated as CASSQDRAGTGANVLAF.

A note on this clonotype: A read error may produce the germline difference seen at one junction end. V is TRBV28 and J is TRBJ2-4; D assignment may be TRBD1 or TRBD2 (6 bases each). The CDR3 sequence is 16 residues long. In germline, CDR1 is MDHEN, CDR2 SYDVKM. The CDR3 nucleotides read TGTGCCAGCAATTCCCCCCTGGGGGGCGATAGAAACGTTCAGTACTTC. Translating it yields CASNSPLGGDRNVQYF. Filled out from reference TRBV28 and TRBJ2-4, the complete variable domain reads DVKVTQSSRYLVKRTGEKVFLECVQDMDHENMFWYRQDPGLGLRLIYFSYDVKMKEKGDIPEGYSVSREKKERFSLILESASTNQTSMYLCASNSPLGGDRNVQYFGAGTRLSVL.

This clonotype has just a few counts. A much more abundant neighbour one base away suggests this may be a read error. No conserved phenylalanine or tryptophan ends this CDR3, so it is likely a read error. The rearrangement joins TRBV20-1 to TRBJ2-7; D uncertain. V was clipped by 5 bases and J by 4 bases, with 18 bases between them. The CDR3 sequence is 14 residues long. Germline values: CDR1 DFQATT, CDR2 SNEGSKA (reference sequence). The chain's CDR3 is CSALPRTGEYEQYI. CDR3 nucleotides: TGCAGTGCTTTGCCTAGGACGGGTGAATACGAGCAGTACATC.

V gene TRBV5-6 combines with J gene TRBJ2-3; D gene unclear. The CDR3 is 15 residues long. The germline CDR1 and CDR2 sequences are SGHDT and YYEEEE. V was cut by 10 bases and J by 1 base, with 19 bases left in between. CDR3 amino acids: CAGIFPRTGTDTQYF. In DNA form, the CDR3 reads TGTGCCGGCATCTTCCCTAGAACCGGCACAGATACGCAGTATTTT.

Concerning this clonotype itself: A much larger clone lies a single base off, so this may be a read error. The chain combines TRBV6-2 or TRBV6-3 with TRBJ2-3; 10 bases are shared with TRBD2. Per the germline V gene, CDR1 is MNHEY and CDR2 is SVGEGT. The CDR3 loop spans 14 amino acids. In nucleotides, the CDR3 is TGTGCCAGCAGGGGACTAGCGTACACAGATATGCAGTATTTT. Translating gives CASRGLAYTDMQYF.

With respect to this clonotype: A much larger clone sits a single nucleotide away, making a read error possible. The V call is TRBV6-5, the J call TRBJ1-1, with unresolved D. Trimming took off 10 bases at V and 8 bases at J, with 26 bases between the two ends. The germline CDR1 and CDR2 sequences are MNHEY and SVGAGI. The CDR3 sequence is 15 residues long. The CDR3 reads CAISIRGRLPLEAFF. The CDR3, as DNA: TGTGCCATCAGCATACGAGGACGATTACCGCTCGAAGCTTTCTTT.

Notes on this clonotype: Sequence at one end of the junction differs from germline and may be a read error. The genes are TRBV12-3 or TRBV12-4 and TRBJ1-2, with TRBD1 as a possible D gene (5 bases). The CDR3 covers 14 residues. The CDR3 loop is CASTLRTTNYGYTF. The CDR3 nucleotides read TGTGCCAGCACCTTGAGGACAACTAACTATGGCTACACGTTC.

As concerns this clonotype: A much larger clone lies a single base off, so this may be a read error. The gene calls are TRBV20-1 and TRBJ2-3; TRBD2 aligns across 12 bases. Per the germline V gene, CDR1 is DFQATT and CDR2 is SNEGSKA (reference sequence). The CDR3 has 13 residues. The CDR3 nucleotides are TGCAGAGCCCTAGGACTAGCGGGGGATACGCAGTATTTT. Translating it yields CRALGLAGDTQYF.

Comment on this clonotype: Since a much larger clone is just one base distant, this may be a read error. The genes are TRBV20-1 and TRBJ2-1, with a tentative D call TRBD1 (5 bases). This CDR3 has 15 residues. Germline V gives CDR1 DFQATT, CDR2 SNEGSKA (reference sequence). The V end was cut by 6 bases, the J end by 5 bases, with 20 bases between. The CDR3 loop is CSATVGAGQDNEQFF. The CDR3 coding sequence is TGCAGTGCCACAGTAGGGGCAGGGCAGGACAATGAGCAGTTCTTC.

This clonotype has a count of ten or more. The rearrangement joins TRBV5-6 to TRBJ1-2; D unclear. The germline gives CDR1 SGHDT, CDR2 YYEEEE. CDR3 length equals 12 residues. The V end lost 0 bases, the J end lost 8 bases, and 8 bases lay between the germline ends. The chain's CDR3 is CASSLEGRGYTF. Here the CDR3 DNA reads TGTGCCAGCAGCTTGGAGGGCCGAGGCTACACCTTC.

This clonotype showed up many times. This chain links TRBV29-1 with TRBJ1-5; no firm D call. CDR3 length: 14 residues. Germline V CDR1 and CDR2: SQVTM, ANQGSEA. CDR3 nucleotides: TGCAGTATAACGGAAGGGCATAGCAATCAGCCCCAGCATTTT. Amino acids: CSITEGHSNQPQHF.

Comment on this clonotype: Since no conserved phenylalanine or tryptophan closes the CDR3, a read error is the likely cause. This chain uses TRBV5-1 with TRBJ2-7; D is uncertain. CDR1 and CDR2 (germline): SGHRS, YFSETQ. CDR3 length equals 12 residues. This CDR3 reads CASCLDVYEQYS. DNA for the CDR3: TGCGCCAGCTGCTTGGACGTTTACGAGCAGTACTCC.

Comment on this clonotype: A read error may be the cause here, since a much bigger clone is one base away. It is likely a read error, because the conserved phenylalanine at the end of the CDR3 is missing. This chain connects TRBV28 to TRBJ2-7; D is ambiguous. Per germline, CDR1 MDHEN and CDR2 SYDVKM. Trimming cost V 2 bases and J 5 bases, with 4 bases left between them. The CDR3 extends over 11 amino acids. The CDR3 loop is CASSLLHEQYL. The CDR3 bases are TGTGCCAGCAGTTTACTCCACGAGCAGTACCTC.

Regarding this clonotype: A read error may produce the germline difference seen at one junction end. V usage is TRBV6-2 or TRBV6-3 and J usage is TRBJ2-1; 10 nucleotides match TRBD2. This CDR3 is built from 18 residues. Germline CDR1 is MNHEY and CDR2 is SVGEGT. CDR3 sequence reads: CVSSSRGRASGSFNEQFF. For the CDR3, the DNA is TGTGTCAGCAGTTCCAGGGGGAGGGCTAGCGGGAGTTTCAATGAGCAGTTCTTC.

In regard to this clonotype: The junction differs from germline at one of its ends, possibly a read error. The chain recombines TRBV11-2 with TRBJ2-7; D is ambiguous. CDR1 is SGHAT and CDR2 is FQNNGV in the germline V gene. The CDR3 runs to 14 residues. The CDR3 reads CANSFDSFRDEQYF. CDR3 nucleotide sequence: TGTGCCAACAGCTTTGACTCCTTTAGGGACGAGCAGTACTTC.

This clonotype is large within its sample. The J gene is TRBJ2-7, the V gene TRBV6-2 or TRBV6-3; unclear D gene. The V and J ends lost 5 bases and 3 bases respectively, with 8 bases between them. This CDR3 is 12 amino acids long. Per the germline V gene, CDR1 is MNHEY and CDR2 is SVGEGT. The CDR3 is CASSAVLYEQYF. The DNA of the CDR3 is TGTGCCAGCAGTGCCGTTCTCTACGAGCAGTACTTC.

As concerns this clonotype: One end of the junction fails to match germline, which may point to a read error. This chain uses TRBV6-2 or TRBV6-3 with TRBJ2-1, with D perhaps TRBD1 (5 bases). This CDR3 is built from 16 residues. Germline loops: CDR1 MNHEY, CDR2 SVGEGT. As DNA, the CDR3 is TGTACCAGCAATACCCAAGGGGTAAGGGTTTACAATGAGGAGTTCTTC. Translating it yields CTSNTQGVRVYNEEFF.

Details on this clonotype: One junction end disagrees with the germline gene, perhaps due to a read error. The V call is TRBV29-1, the J call TRBJ2-5; TRBD1 matches at 10 bases. The germline CDR1 and CDR2 sequences are SQVTM and ANQGSEA. The CDR3 runs to 16 residues. In nucleotides, the CDR3 is TGCAGCGTCGAAGATTTGGAGGACAGGGGGGAAGAGACCCACCACTTC. The encoded protein is CSVEDLEDRGEETHHF.

At least ten counts were recorded for this clonotype. This sequence joins TRBV20-1 and TRBJ1-1; D is perhaps TRBD1 (5 bases). The CDR3 runs 18 residues. Germline-derived CDR1 and CDR2 are DFQATT and SNEGSKA (reference sequence). Trimming took 1 base from V and 4 from J, leaving 25 bases between them. The CDR3 protein is CSARVGQGVQYWGTEAFF. For the CDR3, the DNA is TGCAGTGCTAGAGTTGGCCAGGGTGTTCAGTACTGGGGCACTGAAGCTTTCTTT.